Listed here are 19 T cell receptor beta chains from one sample, sequenced in a study of post-analysis software for immune sequencing data. Their specific antigens are unknown. Study-wide points: Patients had higher frequencies than controls of about 5 TRBV segments, including TRBV5-6, TRBV5-1 and TRBV20-1.

Unique molecular identifiers were carried by the TCR beta cDNA libraries. TCRdb used MiXCR to reprocess the PCR reads, holding one entry per CDR3 protein. The table shows about 150,000 distinct CDR3 sequences, with about 29% occurring only once. Sequencing used blood. The receptor source for this set is a girl aged 5-17 years with multiple sclerosis.

With respect to this clonotype: The junction does not match germline at one end; this may be a read error. This chain joins TRBV28 and TRBJ2-1; 8 bases line up with TRBD2. The CDR3 sequence is 15 residues long. The germline V gene has CDR1 MDHEN and CDR2 SYDVKM. The DNA for the CDR3 is TGTGCCGGCAGTTTAGAGCAGCGGGAGTCAGGTGAGCAGTTCTTC. Residues: CAGSLEQRESGEQFF.

This clonotype was counted a few times. This may arise from a read error, as a much more abundant clone is one base away. The rearrangement links TRBV12-3 or TRBV12-4 to TRBJ2-3, with D unclear. This CDR3 contains 13 residues. The ends were cut back, 7 bases at V and 4 bases at J, with 12 bases in the middle. CDR3 DNA sequence: TGTGCCAGCAACGAATTCGGCGCAGATACGCAGTATTTT. Its protein is CASNEFGADTQYF.

This clonotype has more than one count but fewer than ten. V is TRBV30 and J is TRBJ2-3, with 12 nucleotides matching TRBD1. J gave up 6 bases and V 2 bases, and 3 bases lay outside the gene matches. Germline-derived CDR1 and CDR2 are GTSNPN and SVGIG (reference sequence). The CDR3 extends over 14 amino acids. In nucleotides, the CDR3 is TGTGCCTGGAGTTACGGGACAGGGGGCGATACGCAGTATTTT. Its protein product is CAWSYGTGGDTQYF.

This clonotype has ten or more counts. The chain links TRBV12-3 or TRBV12-4 to TRBJ1-5; D is undetermined. Trimming removed 4 bases from V and 2 bases from J, with 6 bases in between. The CDR3 length is 13 residues. CDR3 sequence: CASSSTGNQPQHF. Here the CDR3 DNA reads TGTGCCAGCAGTTCGACGGGCAATCAGCCCCAGCATTTT.

The rearrangement links TRBV7-9 to TRBJ2-7; perhaps TRBD2 as D (5 bases). Trimming cost V 1 base and J 5 bases, with 9 bases left between them. This CDR3 has 13 amino acids. Looked up from germline, CDR1 is SEHNR and CDR2 is FQNEAQ (reference sequence). The CDR3 is CASSLELGDEQYF. In DNA form, the CDR3 reads TGTGCCAGCAGCTTAGAACTAGGAGACGAGCAGTACTTC. The whole variable domain, remainder taken from reference TRBV7-9 and TRBJ2-7, is DTGVSQNPRHKITKRGQNVTFRCDPISEHNRLYWYRQTLGQGPEFLTYFQNEAQLEKSRLLSDRFSAERPKGSFSTLEIQRTEQGDSAMYLCASSLELGDEQYFGPGTRLTVT.

This chain uses TRBV20-1 with TRBJ2-4, with TRBD1 as a possible D gene (5 bases). Germline CDR1 and CDR2: DFQATT and SNEGSKA (reference sequence). CDR3 length: 14 amino acids. V was trimmed by 1 base and J by 0 bases, leaving 7 bases between them. CDR3 nucleotides: TGCAGTGCTAGAGGGGGCCTAGCCAAAAACATTCAGTACTTC. Protein sequence: CSARGGLAKNIQYF.

There are many counts of this clonotype. The chain employs TRBV10-3 and TRBJ2-7; TRBD2 matches 8 bases. Germline assignment: CDR1 ENHRY and CDR2 SYGVKD. The CDR3 runs to 15 residues. Trimming cost V 5 bases and J 1 base; bases outside gene matches: 7. The CDR3: CAISKLVAGSYEQYF. Here the CDR3 DNA reads TGTGCCATCAGTAAGCTTGTAGCGGGATCCTACGAGCAGTACTTC.

This chain joins TRBV11-3 and TRBJ1-1; D unresolved. The CDR3 loop spans 14 amino acids. Germline lookup yields CDR1 SGHNT and CDR2 YENEEA. V lost 5 bases to trimming and J lost 5 bases, with 15 bases between them. The CDR3, as DNA: TGTGCCAGCAGCCGTGACCCGGCGGGGACTGAAGCTTTCTTT. It codes for CASSRDPAGTEAFF.

In regard to this clonotype: A read error may be the cause here, since a much bigger clone is one base away. The chain combines TRBV7-9 with TRBJ2-7; 8 nucleotides agree with TRBD1. The CDR3 totals 14 residues. In germline, CDR1 is SEHNR, CDR2 FQNEAQ (reference sequence). The CDR3 spells CTSSPRTGHDEQYF. CDR3 DNA sequence: TGTACCAGCAGCCCCAGGACAGGGCACGACGAGCAGTACTTC.

This clonotype showed up many times. The chain has TRBV9 and TRBJ2-7, with D unclear. Germline assignment: CDR1 SGDLS and CDR2 YYNGEE. The CDR3 runs to 11 residues. The V and J ends lost 0 bases and 6 bases respectively, with 4 bases between them. The CDR3 sequence: CASSVDGEQYF. The CDR3 DNA reads TGTGCCAGCAGCGTAGATGGCGAGCAGTACTTC.

With regard to this clonotype: This may stem from a read error, because a much larger clone lies one nucleotide away. The rearrangement links TRBV28 to TRBJ2-7, with D hard to call. V was pared by 6 bases and J by 2 bases, with 11 bases between. The CDR3 contains 13 residues. Germline-derived CDR1 and CDR2 are MDHEN and SYDVKM. CDR3 coding DNA: TGTGCCAGCAGAGCAACTATCCCCTACGAGCAGTACTTC. Protein: CASRATIPYEQYF.

The table lists this clonotype with many counts. The CDR3 DNA reads as TGTGCCAGCAGACCTACAGGGGAAGAGACCCAGTACTTC. This gives the protein CASRPTGEETQYF. The chain uses TRBV6-2 or TRBV6-3 and TRBJ2-5; 7 positions agree with TRBD1. This CDR3 has 13 amino acids. The V gene end was trimmed by 6 bases and the J gene end by 3 bases; junction bases not matched to a gene: 4. Germline CDR1 is MNHEY and CDR2 is SVGEGT.

This clonotype was picked up many times. The V call is TRBV6-1, the J call TRBJ2-3, with D hard to call. The CDR3 runs to 12 residues. Germline lookup yields CDR1 MNHNS and CDR2 SASEGT. Deletions cut 2 bases from V and 6 bases from J, with 6 bases between. The CDR3 DNA is TGTGCCAGCAGTGAAAACACCGATACGCAGTATTTT. It yields the protein CASSENTDTQYF.

This clonotype was counted at least ten times. The genes are TRBV20-1 and TRBJ1-5; 7 nucleotides match TRBD1. CDR3 length: 16 residues. V gave up 5 bases and J gave up 6 bases; unmatched junction bases: 16. Looked up from germline, CDR1 is DFQATT and CDR2 is SNEGSKA (reference sequence). CDR3 amino acids: CSAYGTASRGGQPQHF. The CDR3 nucleotides are TGCAGTGCTTACGGGACAGCAAGTCGAGGCGGTCAGCCCCAGCATTTT.

This chain connects TRBV5-1 to TRBJ2-1; possibly TRBD1 for D (6 bases). V was shortened by 0 bases and J by 8 bases, with 12 bases between the two germline ends. Germline assignment: CDR1 SGHRS and CDR2 YFSETQ. This CDR3 spans 14 amino acids. CDR3 residues: CASSLAIGGYEQFF. CDR3 in DNA: TGCGCCAGCAGCTTGGCGATAGGGGGATATGAGCAGTTCTTC. The variable domain in full, with the rest retrieved from reference TRBV5-1 and TRBJ2-1, is KAGVTQTPRYLIKTRGQQVTLSCSPISGHRSVSWYQQTPGQGLQFLFEYFSETQRNKGNFPGRFSGRQFSNSRSEMNVSTLELGDSALYLCASSLAIGGYEQFFGPGTRLTVL.

This clonotype appeared many times. The chain joins TRBV12-3 or TRBV12-4 to TRBJ2-7, with D unclear. This CDR3 has 11 amino acids. V lost 6 bases, J lost 6 bases, and 9 bases lay in between. CDR3 region: CASSIQSEQYF. CDR3 DNA: TGTGCCAGCAGCATACAAAGCGAGCAGTACTTC.

The CDR3: CSVESGKFGGYTF. In DNA form, the CDR3 reads TGCAGCGTTGAGTCAGGGAAGTTCGGGGGCTACACCTTC. The chain couples TRBV29-1 to TRBJ1-2; D might be TRBD1 (5 bases). This CDR3 is built from 13 residues. In germline, CDR1 is SQVTM, CDR2 ANQGSEA. V was shortened by 3 bases and J by 8 bases, with 16 bases between the two germline ends.

This clonotype was counted a single time. This chain uses TRBV2 with TRBJ2-1; 16 nucleotides line up with TRBD2. Germline-derived CDR1 and CDR2 are SNHLY and FYNNEI. The CDR3 consists of 17 residues. Trimming cost V 4 bases and J 15 bases; bases outside gene matches: 15. The CDR3 reads CASSVRKPGLAGGLGFF. CDR3 in DNA: TGTGCCAGCAGTGTCCGGAAGCCGGGACTAGCGGGAGGGTTGGGGTTCTTC.

This clonotype was detected a few times. CDR3 region: CASRTGGPSPLHF. CDR3 DNA sequence: TGTGCCAGCAGGACAGGGGGCCCTTCACCCCTCCACTTT. The chain couples TRBV6-5 to TRBJ1-6; 10 nucleotides agree with TRBD1. V shed 6 bases, J shed 9 bases, and the junction held 2 bases outside the gene matches. The germline V gene encodes CDR1 MNHEY and CDR2 SVGAGI. The CDR3 sequence is 13 residues long.